The 23 T cell receptor beta chains below were found in one sample sequenced in a study of blood T cells in healthy people across ages. A second PCR, run for roughly 7 to 12 cycles, used a sample-barcoded 5' primer plus a J-beta primer mix. Using its own MiXCR run on the 5' RACE reads, TCRdb lists one record per CDR3 protein. Counted here are roughly 800,000 distinct CDR3 sequences, 58% occurring once; the ten biggest clones make up about 20%. The material sequenced was blood. Receptor source: a man aged 25 to 40 in good health.

V usage is TRBV7-9 and J usage is TRBJ2-3; D ambiguous. The CDR3 runs 14 residues. V lost 3 bases to trimming and J lost 2 bases, with 9 bases between them. Germline V lookup: CDR1 SEHNR, CDR2 FQNEAQ (reference sequence). The CDR3, as DNA: TGTGCCAGCAGCTTCGTTGGATACACAGATACGCAGTATTTT. This codes for CASSFVGYTDTQYF.

In its sample, this clonotype was seen many times. An end of the junction differs from the germline gene, which may be a read error. The gene calls are TRBV4-1 and TRBJ2-7; 8 bases align to TRBD1. CDR1 MGHRA and CDR2 YSYEKL come from the germline V gene. The CDR3 totals 14 residues. The CDR3 loop reads CASSPGTGRYEQYF. The CDR3 DNA is TGTGCCAGCAGCCCAGGGACAGGACGCTACGAGCAGTACTTC.

The J gene is TRBJ2-7, the V gene TRBV27; 9 bases agree with TRBD2. The germline gives CDR1 MNHEY, CDR2 SMNVEV (reference sequence). The V and J ends lost 6 bases and 0 bases, in that order; junction bases with no gene match: 12. CDR3 length: 17 residues. As DNA, the CDR3 is TGTGCCAGCAGACAGGGTCTAGCGGGGACAAGCTCCTACGAGCAGTACTTC. Translated, it gives CASRQGLAGTSSYEQYF.

V usage is TRBV9 and J usage is TRBJ2-1; D may be TRBD2 (6 bases). This CDR3 is 14 amino acids long. Germline V gives CDR1 SGDLS, CDR2 YYNGEE. The V end lost 5 bases, the J end lost 2 bases, and 11 bases lay between the germline ends. The CDR3 bases are TGTGCCAGCAGTCGGCGGGATACCTACAATGAGCAGTTCTTC. This encodes CASSRRDTYNEQFF.

The chain combines TRBV25-1 with TRBJ2-5, with 9 bases matching TRBD1. The J call is doubtful: the DNA matches TRBJ2-7 better. Germline values: CDR1 MGHDK, CDR2 SYGVNS. The CDR3 has 16 amino acids. The CDR3 region has the DNA TGTGCCAGCACTACTCCGTTGGACAGGGGATCCCACGAGCAGTACTTC. Translation gives CASTTPLDRGSHEQYF.

The chain carries TRBV7-2 and TRBJ1-2; 9 nucleotides align to TRBD1. This CDR3 spans 16 amino acids. Germline V gene lookup returns CDR1 SGHTA and CDR2 FQGNSA. With V trimmed by 1 base and J by 7 bases, 10 bases remained unmatched. CDR3 region: CASSLVTGGPGGGYTF. The CDR3 nucleotides read TGTGCCAGCAGCTTAGTAACAGGGGGCCCGGGTGGTGGCTACACCTTC.

The chain is built from TRBV30 and TRBJ1-6; 7 bases are shared with TRBD1. Germline CDR1 GTSNPN, CDR2 SVGIG (reference sequence). V lost 8 bases to trimming and J lost 9 bases; unmatched junction nucleotides: 7. There are 12 residues in the CDR3. The DNA of the CDR3 is TGTGCCATTGACCGGGACAGTTCACCCCTCCACTTT. It specifies CAIDRDSSPLHF.

This clonotype was seen a handful of times. The chain combines TRBV9 with TRBJ2-7; 8 nucleotides agree with TRBD1. CDR1 and CDR2 from the germline V gene are SGDLS and YYNGEE. CDR3 size: 15 residues. V was clipped by 8 bases and J by 8 bases; unmatched bases: 18. The DNA of the CDR3 is TGTGCCAGTTCCCCAGGTCTGGGACAGGCCTTCAAGCAGTACTTC. This encodes CASSPGLGQAFKQYF. Filled out from reference TRBV9 and TRBJ2-7, the complete variable domain reads DSGVTQTPKHLITATGQRVTLRCSPRSGDLSVYWYQQSLDQGLQFLIQYYNGEERAKGNILERFSAQQFPDLHSELNLSSLELGDSALYFCASSPGLGQAFKQYFGPGTRLTVT.

On this clonotype itself: A read error may account for a junction end that differs from germline. CDR3 nucleotide sequence: TGTGCCACCAGCCGAGATATAGGGGCTGGAAGTGAAAAACTGTTTTTT. This codes for CATSRDIGAGSEKLFF. This rearrangement joins TRBV15 to TRBJ1-4, with D perhaps matching TRBD1 (5 bases). CDR3 size: 16 residues. Per germline, CDR1 LNHNV and CDR2 YYDKDF (reference sequence).

This chain links TRBV28 with TRBJ2-5; 9 bases map to TRBD1. The J call is doubtful: the DNA matches TRBJ2-7 better. The CDR3 extends over 17 amino acids. Germline-derived CDR1 and CDR2 are MDHEN and SYDVKM. CDR3 sequence reads: CASSLFVGGTGPYEQYF. The CDR3, as DNA: TGTGCCAGCAGTTTATTCGTGGGGGGGACAGGGCCCTACGAGCAGTACTTC.

The V call is TRBV14, the J call TRBJ2-5; 7 bases agree with TRBD1. Germline assignment: CDR1 SGHDN and CDR2 FVKESK. V trimming: 3 bases; J trimming: 3 bases; junction bases outside the gene matches: 7. CDR3 length: 15 amino acids. For the CDR3, the DNA is TGTGCCAGCAGCCACCTAGACAGGGACGAAGAGACCCAGTACTTC. It translates to CASSHLDRDEETQYF.

The chain employs TRBV3-1 and TRBJ2-1, with a possible D match to TRBD2 (6 bases). The V and J ends lost 4 bases and 5 bases respectively, with 12 bases between them. CDR1 and CDR2 from the germline V gene are LGHDT and YNNKEL (reference sequence). The CDR3 contains 14 residues. CDR3 in amino acids: CASSRQWGDNEQFF. Here the CDR3 DNA reads TGTGCCAGCAGCCGACAGTGGGGGGACAATGAGCAGTTCTTC.

This clonotype occurred a few times. The limits of the CDR3 on the DNA are not certain, so only TCRdb's listed CDR3 is given. The chain is built from TRBV6-2 or TRBV6-3 and TRBJ2-5; the table calls TRBD1, which could not be checked here. Germline V gene sequence: CDR1 MNHEY, CDR2 SVGEGT. The CDR3 is 18 amino acids long, termini counted. CDR3 residues: CASTQPLGRILGTGEQYF.

The gene calls are TRBV7-9 and TRBJ2-5; TRBD2 matches 8 bases. Trimming at V came to 3 bases and at J to 4 bases, leaving 7 bases not matched to a gene. Germline V gives CDR1 SEHNR, CDR2 FQNEAQ (reference sequence). The length of the CDR3 is 15 residues. The CDR3: CASSFGAGASETQYF. The CDR3 DNA follows: TGTGCCAGCAGCTTTGGAGCGGGAGCTTCAGAGACCCAGTACTTC.

This rearrangement joins TRBV4-2 to TRBJ2-5; D is tentatively TRBD1 or TRBD2 (5 bases each). The J call may be incorrect, as the DNA end agrees better with TRBJ2-7. CDR3 length: 16 residues. Germline loops: CDR1 LGHNA, CDR2 YNFKEQ. For the CDR3, the DNA is TGTGCCAGCAGCCAGATGGGCCTAGCAGGGTCCTACGAGCAGTACTTC. Translated: CASSQMGLAGSYEQYF.

The chain has TRBV4-3 and TRBJ2-1; 11 bases are shared with TRBD2. Germline CDR1 and CDR2: LGHNA and YSLEER. There are 19 residues in the CDR3. After removal of 0 bases from V and 8 bases from J, the junction contained 15 bases not matched to a gene. This chain's CDR3 is CASSQEAVTSGSWVDEQFF. The CDR3 nucleotides read TGCGCCAGCAGCCAAGAAGCCGTCACTAGCGGGAGTTGGGTCGATGAGCAGTTCTTC.

The CDR3 DNA is TGCAGCGTTGGAAGACAGGGAAGGGATGGCTACACCTTC. Protein sequence: CSVGRQGRDGYTF. This chain joins TRBV29-1 and TRBJ1-2, with TRBD1 matching over 7 bases. Germline V gene data show CDR1 as SQVTM and CDR2 as ANQGSEA. V lost 4 bases, J lost 6 bases, and 8 bases stayed unmatched. The CDR3 is 13 residues long. The variable domain in full, with the rest retrieved from reference TRBV29-1 and TRBJ1-2, is SAVISQKPSRDICQRGTSLTIQCQVDSQVTMMFWYRQQPGQSLTLIATANQGSEATYESGFVIDKFPISRPNLTFSTLTVSNMSPEDSSIYLCSVGRQGRDGYTFGSGTRLTVV.

J is TRBJ2-7 and V is TRBV6-2 or TRBV6-3; the match to TRBD1 covers 7 bases. TRBJ2-5 matches the DNA end more closely, so the J call is doubtful. The CDR3 has 14 residues. The germline CDR1 and CDR2 sequences are MNHEY and SVGEGT. CDR3 sequence: CASSYSNRGKTQYF. For the CDR3, the DNA is TGTGCCAGCAGTTACTCGAACAGGGGAAAGACCCAGTACTTC.

The chain has TRBV4-3 and TRBJ2-3, with 10 bases fitting TRBD2. V lost 2 bases and J lost 2; bases outside the gene matches: 4. The CDR3 length is 16 residues. The germline V gene has CDR1 LGHNA and CDR2 YSLEER. This CDR3 reads CASSQLAGESTDTQYF. The CDR3 DNA reads TGCGCCAGCAGCCAACTAGCGGGAGAGTCCACAGATACGCAGTATTTT.

This clonotype was picked up a small number of times. The V gene is TRBV7-2, the J gene TRBJ2-5; TRBD2 agrees at 11 bases. V shed 5 bases, J shed 5 bases, and the junction held 7 bases outside the gene matches. CDR1 and CDR2 (germline): SGHTA, FQGNSA. The CDR3 length is 15 residues. CDR3 bases: TGTGCCAGCAGCCGCGGACTAGCGGGCTTGGAGACCCAGTACTTC. It specifies CASSRGLAGLETQYF. Filled out from reference TRBV7-2 and TRBJ2-5, the complete variable domain reads GAGVSQSPSNKVTEKGKDVELRCDPISGHTALYWYRQSLGQGLEFLIYFQGNSAPDKSGLPSDRFSAERTGGSVSTLTIQRTQQEDSAVYLCASSRGLAGLETQYFGPGTRLLVL.

In its sample, this clonotype was seen a few times. The J gene is TRBJ2-7, the V gene TRBV29-1; the D gene could be TRBD1 or TRBD2 (5 bases each). V lost 6 bases and J lost 4, with 22 bases in between. The CDR3 extends over 15 amino acids. Germline V gene sequence: CDR1 SQVTM, CDR2 ANQGSEA. The CDR3 reads CSVKMGGTLKYEQYF. The DNA for the CDR3 is TGCAGCGTGAAAATGGGTGGGACCCTTAAGTACGAGCAGTACTTC.

In this sample, this clonotype turned up a few times. The chain has TRBV29-1 and TRBJ2-7; D is uncertain. The CDR3 extends over 11 amino acids. Trimming pared 5 bases from V and 3 bases from J, leaving 8 bases between. The germline CDR1 and CDR2 sequences are SQVTM and ANQGSEA. This CDR3 is CSVRLRYEQYF. DNA for the CDR3: TGCAGCGTTCGTCTCCGCTACGAGCAGTACTTC.

This chain joins TRBV20-1 and TRBJ2-3, with TRBD2 matching over 13 bases. The CDR3 length is 14 residues. The V and J ends lost 6 bases and 9 bases, in that order; junction bases with no gene match: 9. Germline V gene sequence: CDR1 DFQATT, CDR2 SNEGSKA (reference sequence). The CDR3, as DNA: TGCAGTGCCAGACTAGCGGGAGGAACGGGAACGCAGTATTTT. Protein product: CSARLAGGTGTQYF.